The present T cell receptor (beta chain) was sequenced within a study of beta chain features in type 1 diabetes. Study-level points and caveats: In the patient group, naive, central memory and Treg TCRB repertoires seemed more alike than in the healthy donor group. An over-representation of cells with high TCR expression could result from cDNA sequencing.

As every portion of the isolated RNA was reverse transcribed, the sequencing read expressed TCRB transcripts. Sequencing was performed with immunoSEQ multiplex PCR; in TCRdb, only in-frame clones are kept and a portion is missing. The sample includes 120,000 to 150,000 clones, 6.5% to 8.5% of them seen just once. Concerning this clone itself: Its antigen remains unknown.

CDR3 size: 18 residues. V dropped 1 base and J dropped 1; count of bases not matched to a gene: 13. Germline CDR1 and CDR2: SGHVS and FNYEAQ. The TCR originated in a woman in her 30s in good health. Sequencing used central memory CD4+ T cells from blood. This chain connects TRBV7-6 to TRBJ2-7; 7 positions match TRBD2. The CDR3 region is CASSLEPTSSQESYEQYF. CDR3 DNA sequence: TGTGCCAGCAGCTTAGAACCGACTAGCAGCCAGGAATCCTACGAGCAGTACTTC. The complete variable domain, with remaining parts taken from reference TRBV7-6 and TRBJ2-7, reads GAGVSQSPRYKVTKRGQDVALRCDPISGHVSLYWYRQALGQGPEFLTYFNYEAQQDKSGLPNDRFSAERPEGSISTLTIQRTEQRDSAMYRCASSLEPTSSQESYEQYFGPGTRLTVT.